This passage covers 32 T cell receptor beta chains from one sample sequenced in a study of radiotherapy plus CTLA-4 blockade in lung cancer. Profiling relied on immunoSEQ multiplex PCR, and the TCRdb table lists in-frame clones only, not all of them. The repertoire holds about 38,000 clones, over 65% seen once, with less than 9% in the top ten. Material: peripheral blood, obtained from a patient treated with radiotherapy plus ipilimumab. The receptors originated from a human donor with non-small cell lung cancer who had stable disease on radiotherapy plus ipilimumab.

This chain joins TRBV20-1 and TRBJ1-5, with D unresolved. The CDR3 spans 11 residues. Deletions cut 3 bases from V and 4 bases from J, with 4 bases between. CDR1 DFQATT and CDR2 SNEGSKA come from the germline V gene (reference sequence). The CDR3 DNA sequence: TGCAGTGCTAGCGAGAATCAGCCCCAGCATTTT. Its protein is CSASENQPQHF.

The rearrangement links TRBV30 to TRBJ1-2; 8 nucleotides match TRBD1. CDR1 GTSNPN and CDR2 SVGIG come from the germline V gene (reference sequence). The CDR3 contains 13 residues. V shed 0 bases and J 7 bases; nucleotides not matched to a gene: 4. The DNA for the CDR3 is TGTGCCTGGAGTGTCCAGGGGGCTGGTGGCTACACCTTC. Translation: CAWSVQGAGGYTF.

The rearrangement links TRBV10-2 to TRBJ2-7; TRBD1 is a possible D gene (6 bases). This CDR3 contains 12 residues. The V and J ends lost 6 bases and 4 bases respectively, with 10 bases between them. Germline CDR1 WSHSY, CDR2 SAAADI. CDR3 in DNA: TGCGCCAGCAGCCTAGGACAGTACGAGCAGTACGTC. Translating gives CASSLGQYEQYV.

This clone has just one count. The V and J genes are TRBV11-2 and TRBJ1-2; no definite D call. Trimming pared 2 bases from V and 7 bases from J, leaving 11 bases between. The CDR3 length is 13 residues. Germline-derived CDR1 and CDR2 are SGHAT and FQNNGV. CDR3 in amino acids: CASSLNRGLGYTF. DNA of the CDR3: TGTGCCAGCAGCTTAAACCGGGGTCTTGGCTACACCTTC.

This chain connects TRBV7-8 to TRBJ2-3, with a tentative D call TRBD2 (7 bases). V was clipped by 5 bases and J by 2 bases, with 14 bases between them. From germline, CDR1 is SGHVS and CDR2 FQNEAQ. This CDR3 has 15 residues. The CDR3 loop reads CASSPLGGATDTQYF. The CDR3 nucleotides are TGTGCCAGCAGCCCCTTGGGGGGGGCCACAGATACGCAGTATTTT.

This sequence joins TRBV5-4 and TRBJ1-1, with 9 bases identical to TRBD1. CDR1 is SGHNT and CDR2 is YYREEE in the germline V gene (reference sequence). V lost 4 bases to trimming and J lost 5 bases; unmatched junction nucleotides: 3. This CDR3 has 13 amino acids. The CDR3 nucleotides are TGTGCCAGCAGCACCGGGACAGGGACTGAAGCTTTCTTT. Amino acid sequence: CASSTGTGTEAFF.

This chain joins TRBV20-1 and TRBJ2-5; D may match TRBD1 or TRBD2 (5 bases each). Per germline, CDR1 DFQATT and CDR2 SNEGSKA (reference sequence). The CDR3 loop spans 11 amino acids. Trimming shortened V by 7 bases and J by 3 bases, and 9 bases separated the two germline ends. CDR3 residues: CSGGTEETQYF. The CDR3 nucleotides read TGCAGTGGTGGGACCGAAGAGACCCAGTACTTC.

This chain connects TRBV10-3 to TRBJ2-2; 12 bases align to TRBD2. The CDR3 contains 16 residues. V lost 6 bases, J lost 2 bases, and 4 bases stayed unmatched. Germline V gives CDR1 ENHRY, CDR2 SYGVKD. The CDR3 DNA follows: TGTGCCATCAGAGGGACTAGCGGGCGCAACACCGGGGAGCTGTTTTTT. This translates into CAIRGTSGRNTGELFF.

V usage is TRBV19 and J usage is TRBJ1-5, with D possibly being TRBD1 (6 bases). The length of the CDR3 is 15 residues. Per the germline V gene, CDR1 is LNHDA and CDR2 is SQIVND (reference sequence). The ends were cut back, 6 bases at V and 3 bases at J, with 15 bases in the middle. CDR3 region: CASSDRSLHNQPQHF. DNA for the CDR3: TGTGCCAGTAGCGACAGGTCCCTCCACAATCAGCCCCAGCATTTT.

The chain combines TRBV7-3 with TRBJ2-2; D is undetermined. V shed 5 bases and J shed 6 bases, with 10 bases lying between them. Germline assignment: CDR1 SGHTA and CDR2 FQGTGA. The CDR3 runs 13 residues. The CDR3 DNA reads TGTGCCAGCAGCCCTCGAGGCGCCGGGGAGCTGTTTTTT. This encodes CASSPRGAGELFF.

CDR3 amino acids: CASTLGSLSSTDTQYF. The CDR3 bases are TGCGCCAGCACCCTTGGCAGTCTCTCTAGCACAGATACGCAGTATTTT. The chain is built from TRBV5-1 and TRBJ2-3; D not certain. V lost 6 bases to trimming and J lost 0 bases, with 17 bases between them. CDR1 is SGHRS, CDR2 YFSETQ, per germline. This CDR3 is built from 16 residues. The whole variable domain, filled in from reference TRBV5-1 and TRBJ2-3, reads KAGVTQTPRYLIKTRGQQVTLSCSPISGHRSVSWYQQTPGQGLQFLFEYFSETQRNKGNFPGRFSGRQFSNSRSEMNVSTLELGDSALYLCASTLGSLSSTDTQYFGPGTRLTVL.

This chain uses TRBV5-1 with TRBJ2-6; D gene ambiguous. Trimming cost V 1 base and J 0 bases, with 11 bases left between them. Germline V gives CDR1 SGHRS, CDR2 YFSETQ. The CDR3 runs to 17 residues. CDR3 sequence: CASSLLGPHSGANVLTF. The CDR3 DNA reads TGCGCCAGCAGCTTGTTAGGTCCACACTCTGGGGCCAACGTCCTGACTTTC.

The chain has TRBV10-1 and TRBJ2-2; tentatively, D is TRBD1 (6 bases). This CDR3 is 16 amino acids long. The V end lost 2 bases, the J end lost 6 bases, and 16 bases lay between the germline ends. Germline V gene sequence: CDR1 WNHNN, CDR2 SYGVQD (reference sequence). The chain's CDR3 is CASSERGSSGPGELFF. Here the CDR3 DNA reads TGCGCCAGCAGTGAGAGGGGGTCCTCCGGCCCCGGGGAGCTGTTTTTT.

This clone rates as medium-sized (0.01 to 0.1%). The rearrangement links TRBV19 to TRBJ2-7; TRBD1 is a possible D gene (5 bases). Per germline, CDR1 LNHDA and CDR2 SQIVND (reference sequence). V lost 5 bases and J lost 4, with 12 bases in between. The CDR3 spans 13 residues. CDR3 nucleotides: TGTGCCAGTAGTCAGGGCCTTCTGTACGAGCAGTACGTC. Translation: CASSQGLLYEQYV.

This sequence joins TRBV19 and TRBJ1-1; a possible D gene is TRBD1 (6 bases). Looked up from germline, CDR1 is LNHDA and CDR2 is SQIVND (reference sequence). The CDR3 loop spans 13 amino acids. Trimming cost V 10 bases and J 1 base, with 13 bases left between them. This CDR3 is CATSGARNTEAFF. The CDR3, as DNA: TGTGCCACATCGGGGGCGCGGAACACTGAAGCTTTCTTT.

V usage is TRBV6-1 and J usage is TRBJ2-5; no clear D. The germline V gene has CDR1 MNHNS and CDR2 SASEGT. V shed 5 bases and J shed 4 bases, with 14 bases lying between them. The CDR3 runs to 14 residues. The CDR3 spells CASSPTLGGETQYF. CDR3 sequence (DNA): TGTGCCAGCAGTCCGACTCTAGGCGGAGAGACCCAGTACTTC.

The chain is built from TRBV9 and TRBJ1-2; D gene ambiguous. The CDR3 is 13 amino acids. The germline CDR1 and CDR2 sequences are SGDLS and YYNGEE. V lost 0 bases and J 0 bases, leaving 3 bases between the germline ends. The CDR3 DNA reads TGTGCCAGCAGCGTAGTAGCTAACTATGGCTACACCTTC. It encodes CASSVVANYGYTF.

V is TRBV5-6 and J is TRBJ2-7, with a weak D call TRBD2 (7 bases). V shed 0 bases and J shed 12 bases, with 22 bases lying between them. The CDR3 runs 15 residues. Germline V gene lookup returns CDR1 SGHDT and CDR2 YYEEEE. The CDR3 DNA reads TGTGCCAGCAGCTTGGCCTCCGCGGGGGCTACCTTGAGGTACTTC. It codes for CASSLASAGATLRYF.

The genes are TRBV19 and TRBJ1-1, with 7 bases fitting TRBD1. Looked up from germline, CDR1 is LNHDA and CDR2 is SQIVND (reference sequence). The CDR3 loop spans 14 amino acids. Losses at the gene ends were 6 bases for V and 5 bases for J; bases not matched to a gene: 9. The CDR3 loop reads CASSSFNRGTEAFF. In DNA form, the CDR3 reads TGTGCCAGTAGCTCCTTCAACAGGGGAACTGAAGCTTTCTTT.

V and J are TRBV11-3 and TRBJ2-2; D not resolved. Germline assignment: CDR1 SGHNT and CDR2 YENEEA. Trimming left V 1 base short and J 0 bases short, with 9 bases between. There are 16 residues in the CDR3. CDR3 region: CASSLVTPANTGELFF. Here the CDR3 DNA reads TGTGCCAGCAGCTTAGTGACCCCCGCGAACACCGGGGAGCTGTTTTTT.

V gene TRBV10-3 combines with J gene TRBJ1-2, with D possibly matching TRBD1 (5 bases). CDR3 size: 16 residues. Germline V gives CDR1 ENHRY, CDR2 SYGVKD. Trimming cost V 4 bases and J 7 bases, with 22 bases left between them. The chain's CDR3 is CAISGPPRRAIRGYTF. CDR3 in DNA: TGTGCCATCAGTGGACCCCCCCGCAGGGCGATTCGTGGCTACACCTTC.

This clone rates as medium-sized. V usage is TRBV6-4 and J usage is TRBJ1-1; weak D call: TRBD1 (5 bases). With 4 bases removed from V and 1 base from J, the gap between germline ends came to 10 bases. This CDR3 spans 14 amino acids. In germline, CDR1 is MRHNA, CDR2 SNTAGT. The DNA for the CDR3 is TGTGCCAGCAGTGTGGGGCATGAGAACACTGAAGCTTTCTTT. Amino acid sequence: CASSVGHENTEAFF.

The genes are TRBV6-1 and TRBJ1-2; no clear D. V lost 7 bases and J 7 bases, leaving 16 bases between the germline ends. Germline CDR1 and CDR2: MNHNS and SASEGT. The length of the CDR3 is 13 residues. The CDR3 reads CASNGRTSGGYTF. CDR3 coding DNA: TGTGCCAGCAACGGGAGAACATCGGGTGGCTACACCTTC.

The V call is TRBV28, the J call TRBJ2-7, with D possibly matching TRBD1 (6 bases). V was pared by 3 bases and J by 0 bases, with 12 bases between. This CDR3 region has 15 residues. Germline CDR1 and CDR2: MDHEN and SYDVKM. The CDR3 protein is CASSLVRGYSYEQYV. Written as DNA, the CDR3 is TGTGCCAGCAGTTTGGTCAGGGGTTACTCCTACGAGCAGTACGTC.

The chain recombines TRBV6-5 with TRBJ1-1; TRBD1 is a possible D gene (6 bases). This CDR3 region has 15 residues. Germline V lookup: CDR1 MNHEY, CDR2 SVGAGI. V was shortened by 4 bases and J by 2 bases, with 14 bases between the two germline ends. CDR3: CASSSHGQLNTEAFF. CDR3 nucleotides: TGTGCCAGCAGTTCGCACGGACAGTTAAACACTGAAGCTTTCTTT.

This chain connects TRBV28 to TRBJ2-7; D may be TRBD2 (5 bases). Trimming removed 6 bases at V and 2 bases at J, with 14 bases between. Germline V gives CDR1 MDHEN, CDR2 SYDVKM. CDR3 length: 14 amino acids. CDR3 in amino acids: CASRETRGPYEQYV. CDR3 coding DNA: TGTGCCAGCAGGGAAACCCGGGGTCCCTACGAGCAGTACGTC.

This rearrangement joins TRBV10-3 to TRBJ2-7; 9 bases agree with TRBD1. CDR1 and CDR2 from the germline V gene are ENHRY and SYGVKD. V gave up 6 bases and J gave up 6 bases; unmatched junction bases: 21. The CDR3 length is 18 residues. The DNA of the CDR3 is TGTGCCATCAGAGCTCAACCGGGACAGGGTGTTAAGGTGGGCGAGCAGTACTTC. It translates to CAIRAQPGQGVKVGEQYF.

This clone is judged hyperexpanded. Other DNA sequences within the sample encode an identical CDR3. The chain recombines TRBV6-1 with TRBJ1-4; 8 bases match TRBD1. V lost 0 bases, J lost 8 bases, and 5 bases stayed unmatched. Germline assignment: CDR1 MNHNS and CDR2 SASEGT. The CDR3 covers 15 residues. CDR3 protein: CASSEATGEEEKLFF. The CDR3 bases are TGTGCCAGCAGTGAAGCGACAGGGGAGGAAGAAAAACTGTTTTTT.

This chain joins TRBV25-1 and TRBJ2-1, with TRBD1 as a possible D gene (6 bases). Deletions cut 7 bases from V and 8 bases from J, with 24 bases between. This CDR3 has 16 residues. The germline CDR1 and CDR2 sequences are MGHDK and SYGVNS. CDR3 nucleotide sequence: TGTGCCAGCACCTCCATGGGAACAGGGAGTCGCTATGAGCAGTTCTTC. Encoded protein: CASTSMGTGSRYEQFF.

As DNA, the CDR3 is TGTGCCAGCAGTACCGGGTCGATCTCTGGAAACACCATATATTTT. The encoded protein is CASSTGSISGNTIYF. V usage is TRBV6-5 and J usage is TRBJ1-3; the D is unclear. V was pared by 5 bases and J by 0 bases, with 11 bases between. The germline V gene encodes CDR1 MNHEY and CDR2 SVGAGI. CDR3 length: 15 amino acids.

This chain uses TRBV6-5 with TRBJ2-1, with 7 bases aligning to TRBD2. With 6 bases clipped from V and 8 bases from J, the junction kept 13 bases outside the gene matches. This CDR3 region has 15 residues. Germline CDR1 is MNHEY and CDR2 is SVGAGI. The CDR3 here is CASSIYAGVWDEQFF. The DNA for the CDR3 is TGTGCCAGCAGCATCTATGCGGGGGTATGGGATGAGCAGTTCTTC.

The V gene is TRBV21-1, the J gene TRBJ1-2. TRBV21-1 is an annotated pseudogene. There are 15 residues in the CDR3. CDR3 DNA: TGTGCCAGCAGTCAAAACTGGGGAACCGTCTATGGCTACACCTTC. As protein: CASSQNWGTVYGYTF.